This entry lists 29 T cell receptor beta chains sequenced from one sample in a study of cytomegalovirus exposure and HLA in healthy donors (dated by TCRdb to the late 2010s). The library was made by the immunoSEQ multiplex PCR assay. The immuneACCESS repertoire file appears here via TCRdb, limited to in-frame rearrangements. These files lack a portion of the clones; in checked studies, under half of the deficit traces to unresolved V genes, and the cause of the others is not known. Across this sample there are some 140,000 clones, with just under 85% seen only once. Clones ranked in the top ten supply approximately 1.5% of the sample. Material: PBMCs. These receptor sequences come from a woman in her twenties or thirties in good health and CMV-seronegative.

There are a few counts of this clone. This chain uses TRBV2 with TRBJ2-1; tentative D call: TRBD1 (5 bases). The ends were cut back, 11 bases at V and 3 bases at J, with 17 bases in the middle. Germline CDR1 is SNHLY and CDR2 is FYNNEI. The CDR3 sequence is 14 residues long. The CDR3 here is CAGTTSQGYNEQFF. CDR3 DNA: TGTGCCGGCACCACCTCGCAGGGCTACAATGAGCAGTTCTTC.

CDR3 nucleotides: TGTGCCAGCAGCTTACCAAGGACAGGGGCGACCACAGATACGCAGTATTTT. Protein: CASSLPRTGATTDTQYF. The V and J genes are TRBV7-2 and TRBJ2-3, with 9 nucleotides matching TRBD1. CDR1 is SGHTA and CDR2 is FQGNSA in the germline V gene. V was pared by 2 bases and J by 2 bases, with 8 bases of the junction left unmatched. The CDR3 contains 17 residues. Full variable domain (remainder filled in from reference TRBV7-2 and TRBJ2-3): GAGVSQSPSNKVTEKGKDVELRCDPISGHTALYWYRQSLGQGLEFLIYFQGNSAPDKSGLPSDRFSAERTGGSVSTLTIQRTQQEDSAVYLCASSLPRTGATTDTQYFGPGTRLTVL.

The chain couples TRBV2 to TRBJ2-3, with 10 bases fitting TRBD2. Losses at the gene ends were 7 bases for V and 4 bases for J; bases not matched to a gene: 5. Germline CDR1 is SNHLY and CDR2 is FYNNEI. The CDR3 extends over 14 amino acids. The CDR3 protein is CASNWLAGADTQYF. The CDR3 DNA sequence: TGTGCCAGCAACTGGCTAGCGGGGGCAGATACGCAGTATTTT.

This clone was seen more than once but under ten times. This chain uses TRBV6-6 with TRBJ1-2; possibly TRBD1 for D (5 bases). CDR1 MNHNY and CDR2 SVGAGI come from the germline V gene (reference sequence). The CDR3 has 13 residues. V shed 10 bases and J shed 7 bases, with 19 bases lying between them. CDR3: CATAAGQSFGYTF. As DNA, the CDR3 is TGTGCCACCGCGGCGGGGCAGTCCTTTGGCTACACCTTC.

This chain joins TRBV5-1 and TRBJ2-7, with 9 bases aligning to TRBD1. The CDR3 is made up of 15 amino acids. Germline CDR1 SGHRS, CDR2 YFSETQ. V gave up 4 bases and J gave up 6 bases; unmatched junction bases: 11. The CDR3 protein is CASSLDFGTGREQYF. CDR3 nucleotides: TGCGCCAGCAGCCTGGATTTTGGGACAGGGCGCGAGCAGTACTTC.

This clone has only one observation. This chain joins TRBV6-4 and TRBJ1-5; 8 positions agree with TRBD1. Trimming cost V 5 bases and J 0 bases; bases outside gene matches: 9. Germline V gene lookup returns CDR1 MRHNA and CDR2 SNTAGT. The CDR3 covers 17 residues. The CDR3 reads CASSPGGPKYSNQPQHF. The CDR3 DNA reads as TGTGCCAGCAGTCCAGGGGGCCCTAAATATAGCAATCAGCCCCAGCATTTT.

This chain connects TRBV12-2 to TRBJ2-3; TRBD1, the table's D call, lacks a check against the DNA. TRBV12-2 is listed as a pseudogene. This CDR3 contains 17 residues. The DNA for the CDR3 is TGTGCAAGTCGCTTAGTGGACAGTTACACGTTTCCAGATACGCAGTATTTT. The encoded protein is CASRLVDSYTFPDTQYF.

In this sample, this clone turned up a few times. The chain carries TRBV30 and TRBJ2-2; TRBD1 agrees at 8 bases. Losses at the gene ends were 2 bases for V and 5 bases for J; bases not matched to a gene: 7. CDR3 length: 15 residues. Looked up from germline, CDR1 is GTSNPN and CDR2 is SVGIG (reference sequence). CDR3 nucleotide sequence: TGTGCCTGGAGTCGTACAGGGGGACGGACCGGGGAGCTGTTTTTT. Translation gives CAWSRTGGRTGELFF.

This sequence joins TRBV6-1 and TRBJ2-5; 9 positions agree with TRBD1. Looked up from germline, CDR1 is MNHNS and CDR2 is SASEGT. The trim removed 5 bases at V and 5 bases at J, leaving 3 bases unmatched. This CDR3 region has 13 residues. The CDR3 is CASSKDRGETQYF. As DNA, the CDR3 is TGTGCCAGCAGTAAAGACAGGGGGGAGACCCAGTACTTC.

As regards this clone: Other DNA sequences from this sample encode an identical CDR3 as well. V gene TRBV19 combines with J gene TRBJ2-7; D possibly corresponds to TRBD1 (6 bases). V lost 4 bases to trimming and J lost 1 base, with 11 bases between them. The CDR3 runs 14 residues. Germline CDR1 is LNHDA and CDR2 is SQIVND (reference sequence). The CDR3 region has the DNA TGTGCCAGTAGTAGCAGGGGCTCGTCCTACGAGCAGTACTTC. It codes for CASSSRGSSYEQYF.

This chain uses TRBV2 with TRBJ2-2; 7 positions match TRBD2. This CDR3 is 15 amino acids long. With V trimmed by 8 bases and J by 4 bases, 10 bases remained unmatched. Germline-derived CDR1 and CDR2 are SNHLY and FYNNEI. The DNA of the CDR3 is TGTGCCAGCGCCAGACTAGCCCTTAGCACCGGGGAGCTGTTTTTT. Its translation: CASARLALSTGELFF.

The rearrangement joins TRBV27 to TRBJ2-3; D is perhaps TRBD1 (6 bases). This CDR3 has 16 residues. Trimming shortened V by 4 bases and J by 2 bases, and 16 bases separated the two germline ends. CDR1 and CDR2 (germline): MNHEY, SMNVEV (reference sequence). The CDR3 region has the DNA TGTGCCAGCAGTTCAACCCCGGGACACCCCACAGATACGCAGTATTTT. Protein product: CASSSTPGHPTDTQYF.

This clone was recorded only once. The rearrangement links TRBV19 to TRBJ2-2; TRBD2 might be the D (5 bases). The CDR3 has 16 residues. Trimming left V 8 bases short and J 5 bases short, with 21 bases between. Germline V gene data show CDR1 as LNHDA and CDR2 as SQIVND (reference sequence). In DNA, the CDR3 is TGTGCCAGTCGTCAAACCGGACGGGGTTCGACCGGGGAGCTGTTTTTT. Its protein is CASRQTGRGSTGELFF. Based on the CDR3 plus reference TRBV19 and TRBJ2-2, the full variable domain is DGGITQSPKYLFRKEGQNVTLSCEQNLNHDAMYWYRQDPGQGLRLIYYSQIVNDFQKGDIAEGYSVSREKKESFPLTVTSAQKNPTAFYLCASRQTGRGSTGELFFGEGSRLTVL.

DNA of the CDR3: TGCGCCAGCAGCCAAGATCTTAACAGGGGAAGAGAGGGCTACACCTTC. Translating it yields CASSQDLNRGREGYTF. This chain connects TRBV4-1 to TRBJ1-2; 7 bases fit TRBD1. Germline CDR1 reads MGHRA; CDR2 reads YSYEKL. Trimming removed 0 bases from V and 8 bases from J; junction bases left unmatched: 12. The CDR3 spans 16 residues.

This clone was detected only a few times. The V and J genes are TRBV2 and TRBJ1-4, with D unclear. In germline, CDR1 is SNHLY, CDR2 FYNNEI. With 7 bases removed from V and 1 base from J, the gap between germline ends came to 10 bases. The CDR3 consists of 14 residues. In DNA, the CDR3 is TGTGCCAGCACCCCACTCGGAACTAATGAAAAACTGTTTTTT. As protein: CASTPLGTNEKLFF.

The V and J genes are TRBV30 and TRBJ2-5; weak D call: TRBD2 (6 bases). CDR1 and CDR2 (germline): GTSNPN, SVGIG (reference sequence). The CDR3 covers 13 residues. V was pared by 5 bases and J by 2 bases, with 12 bases between. CDR3 amino acids: CAWAGRRQETQYF. The CDR3 nucleotides read TGTGCCTGGGCCGGGAGACGGCAAGAGACCCAGTACTTC.

The CDR3 coding sequence is TGTGCCAGCAGACCTGACGGGTTGAAGTTTGACACCATATATTTT. Protein product: CASRPDGLKFDTIYF. The V gene is TRBV7-2, the J gene TRBJ1-3; D gene unclear. The CDR3 is 15 residues long. Per germline, CDR1 SGHTA and CDR2 FQGNSA. The V gene lost 6 bases and the J gene lost 8 bases, with 20 bases spanning the gap.

The chain links TRBV10-1 to TRBJ1-1, with 12 bases matching TRBD1. The CDR3 spans 13 residues. J gave up 6 bases and V 6 bases, and 2 bases lay outside the gene matches. Germline lookup yields CDR1 WNHNN and CDR2 SYGVQD (reference sequence). Written as DNA, the CDR3 is TGCGCCAGCAGGGGACAGGGGGCAGCTGAAGCTTTCTTT. Translating gives CASRGQGAAEAFF.

This clone showed up just once. CDR3 coding DNA: TGTGCCAGCAGCGTAGCGGGGACAGATCCCAACTATGGCTACACCTTC. Amino acids: CASSVAGTDPNYGYTF. V gene TRBV9 combines with J gene TRBJ1-2; 7 bases are shared with TRBD1. After removal of 0 bases from V and 2 bases from J, the junction contained 7 bases not matched to a gene. Germline-derived CDR1 and CDR2 are SGDLS and YYNGEE. The CDR3 has 16 amino acids. Based on the CDR3 plus reference TRBV9 and TRBJ1-2, the full variable domain is DSGVTQTPKHLITATGQRVTLRCSPRSGDLSVYWYQQSLDQGLQFLIQYYNGEERAKGNILERFSAQQFPDLHSELNLSSLELGDSALYFCASSVAGTDPNYGYTFGSGTRLTVV.

J is TRBJ2-5 and V is TRBV4-3, with 11 bases identical to TRBD2. The V gene's germline CDR1 is LGHNA and CDR2 YSLEER. J was trimmed by 2 bases and V by 4 bases; bases with no gene match: 3. The CDR3 loop spans 15 amino acids. The CDR3 DNA is TGCGCCAGCAGCCCTAGCGGGGGGCCACAAGAGACCCAGTACTTC. Translation gives CASSPSGGPQETQYF.

J is TRBJ1-1 and V is TRBV7-6; D possibly corresponds to TRBD1 (6 bases). The CDR3 sequence is 16 residues long. Germline V lookup: CDR1 SGHVS, CDR2 FNYEAQ. The V gene lost 5 bases and the J gene lost 1 base, with 17 bases spanning the gap. The CDR3 DNA follows: TGTGCCAGCAGCCCACAGGGCGCAGGGACGAACACTGAAGCTTTCTTT. Residues: CASSPQGAGTNTEAFF.

This sequence joins TRBV28 and TRBJ2-1; the D is unclear. Germline V gene lookup returns CDR1 MDHEN and CDR2 SYDVKM. This CDR3 spans 13 amino acids. Trimming removed 2 bases at V and 4 bases at J, with 6 bases between. CDR3 sequence (DNA): TGTGCCAGCAGTTTACCTGTTTACAATGAGCAGTTCTTC. Residues: CASSLPVYNEQFF.

J is TRBJ1-1 and V is TRBV6-5; no firm D call. CDR1 MNHEY and CDR2 SVGAGI come from the germline V gene. Deletions cut 6 bases from V and 2 bases from J, with 13 bases between. The CDR3 sequence is 14 residues long. As DNA, the CDR3 is TGTGCCAGCAGCCTGAGTGCGGGAAACACTGAAGCTTTCTTT. It is translated as CASSLSAGNTEAFF.

This chain connects TRBV5-1 to TRBJ2-7, with 10 bases lining up with TRBD2. V was clipped by 4 bases and J by 7 bases; unmatched bases: 8. The CDR3 is 14 residues long. Looked up from germline, CDR1 is SGHRS and CDR2 is YFSETQ. The CDR3 DNA reads TGCGCCAGCAGCCCTACTAGCGGGGTACAGGAGCAGTACTTC. It codes for CASSPTSGVQEQYF.

The genes are TRBV15 and TRBJ1-5; the match to TRBD1 covers 7 bases. The trim removed 5 bases at V and 5 bases at J, leaving 9 bases unmatched. The CDR3 is made up of 15 amino acids. From germline, CDR1 is LNHNV and CDR2 YYDKDF (reference sequence). The CDR3 sequence: CATSPRQGGYQPQHF. In DNA form, the CDR3 reads TGTGCCACCAGCCCCCGACAGGGAGGATATCAGCCCCAGCATTTT.

This clone has just a few counts. This chain links TRBV5-1 with TRBJ1-1; D is perhaps TRBD1 (5 bases). Germline V lookup: CDR1 SGHRS, CDR2 YFSETQ. There are 15 residues in the CDR3. Trimming removed 0 bases at V and 0 bases at J, with 9 bases between. CDR3 sequence: CASSLAAGMNTEAFF. The DNA of the CDR3 is TGCGCCAGCAGCTTGGCCGCAGGGATGAACACTGAAGCTTTCTTT.

V usage is TRBV30 and J usage is TRBJ2-2, with D unresolved. V was shortened by 2 bases and J by 4 bases, with 11 bases between the two germline ends. There are 14 residues in the CDR3. CDR1 and CDR2 (germline): GTSNPN, SVGIG (reference sequence). CDR3 DNA sequence: TGTGCCTGGAGTAGAGCTCTCGTCACCGGGGAGCTGTTTTTT. It specifies CAWSRALVTGELFF.

V gene TRBV6-1 combines with J gene TRBJ1-6, with 7 positions matching TRBD1. The CDR3 contains 16 residues. Germline-derived CDR1 and CDR2 are MNHNS and SASEGT. Unmatched junction bases numbered 12, after V lost 4 bases and J lost 9 bases. This chain's CDR3 is CASSVGFGTEGSPLHF. The CDR3 coding sequence is TGTGCCAGCAGTGTGGGATTTGGGACAGAAGGTTCACCCCTCCACTTT.

V and J are TRBV6-1 and TRBJ2-1; no clear D. Germline V gives CDR1 MNHNS, CDR2 SASEGT. This CDR3 region has 11 residues. Trimming stripped 3 bases from V and 14 bases from J, with 11 bases between. In DNA, the CDR3 is TGTGCCAGCAGTGATTCCAGGCGCGAGTTCTTC. Residues: CASSDSRREFF.